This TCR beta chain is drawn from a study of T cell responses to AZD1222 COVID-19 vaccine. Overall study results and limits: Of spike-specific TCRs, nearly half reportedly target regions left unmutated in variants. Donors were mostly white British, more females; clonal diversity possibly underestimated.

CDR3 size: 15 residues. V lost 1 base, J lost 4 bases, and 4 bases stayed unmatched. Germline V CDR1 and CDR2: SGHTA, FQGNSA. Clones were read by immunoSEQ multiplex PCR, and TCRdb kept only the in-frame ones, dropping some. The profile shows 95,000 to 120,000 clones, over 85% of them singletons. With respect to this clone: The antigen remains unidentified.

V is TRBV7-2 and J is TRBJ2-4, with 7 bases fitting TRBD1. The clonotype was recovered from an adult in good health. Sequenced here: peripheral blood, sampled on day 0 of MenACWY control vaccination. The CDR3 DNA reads TGTGCCAGCAGCTTAGAAGGGACAGTGAAAAACATTCAGTACTTC. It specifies CASSLEGTVKNIQYF.